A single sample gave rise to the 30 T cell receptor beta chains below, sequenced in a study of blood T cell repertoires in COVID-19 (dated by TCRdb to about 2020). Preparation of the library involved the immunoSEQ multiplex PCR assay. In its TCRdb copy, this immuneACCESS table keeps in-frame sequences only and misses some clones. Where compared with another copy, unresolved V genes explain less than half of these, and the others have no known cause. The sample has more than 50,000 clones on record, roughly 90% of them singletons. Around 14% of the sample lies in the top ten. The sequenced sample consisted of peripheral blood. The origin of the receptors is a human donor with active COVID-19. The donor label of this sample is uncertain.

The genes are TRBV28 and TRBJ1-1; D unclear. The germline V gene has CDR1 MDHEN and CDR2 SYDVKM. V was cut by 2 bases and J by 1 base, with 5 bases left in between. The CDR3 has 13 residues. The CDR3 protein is CASSLTRNTEAFF. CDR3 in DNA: TGTGCCAGCAGTTTAACCAGGAACACTGAAGCTTTCTTT.

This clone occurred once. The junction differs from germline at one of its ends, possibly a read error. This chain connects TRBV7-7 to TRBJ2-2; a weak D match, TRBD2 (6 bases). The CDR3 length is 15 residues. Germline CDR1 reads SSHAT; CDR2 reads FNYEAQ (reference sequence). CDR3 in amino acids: CASSLGRRSSGELFF. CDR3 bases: TGTGCTAGCAGCTTAGGGAGGCGTTCTTCCGGGGAGCTGTTTTTT.

Written as DNA, the CDR3 is TGTGCCACCAGGCCTTCAAGTAGCTCCTACGAGCAGTACGTC. This sequence encodes CATRPSSSSYEQYV. This chain uses TRBV15 with TRBJ2-7; unclear D gene. V lost 6 bases and J 0 bases, leaving 12 bases between the germline ends. In germline, CDR1 is LNHNV, CDR2 YYDKDF (reference sequence). The CDR3 totals 14 residues.

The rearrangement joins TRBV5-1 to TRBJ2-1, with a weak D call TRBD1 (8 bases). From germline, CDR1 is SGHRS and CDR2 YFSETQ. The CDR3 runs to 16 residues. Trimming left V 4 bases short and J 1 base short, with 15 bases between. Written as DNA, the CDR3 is TGCGCCAGCAGCATCGGACAGGGAGGGTCCTACAATGAGCAGTTCTTC. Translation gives CASSIGQGGSYNEQFF.

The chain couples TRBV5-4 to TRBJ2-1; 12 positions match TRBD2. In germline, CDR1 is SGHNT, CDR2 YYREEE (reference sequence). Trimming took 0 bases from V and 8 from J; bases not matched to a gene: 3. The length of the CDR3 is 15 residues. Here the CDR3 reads CASSLGLAGGYEQFF. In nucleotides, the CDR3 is TGTGCCAGCAGCTTGGGGCTAGCGGGAGGGTATGAGCAGTTCTTC.

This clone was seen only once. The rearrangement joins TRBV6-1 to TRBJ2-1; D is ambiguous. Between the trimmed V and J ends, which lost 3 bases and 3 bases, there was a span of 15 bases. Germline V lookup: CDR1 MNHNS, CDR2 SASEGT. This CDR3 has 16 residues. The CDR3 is CASSDFAASYYNEQFF. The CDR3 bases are TGTGCCAGCAGTGACTTTGCAGCGTCCTACTACAATGAGCAGTTCTTC.

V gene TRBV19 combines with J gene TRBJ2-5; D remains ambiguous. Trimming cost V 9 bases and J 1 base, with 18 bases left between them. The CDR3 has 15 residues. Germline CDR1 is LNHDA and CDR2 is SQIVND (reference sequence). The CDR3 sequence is CASSASRSPQETQYF. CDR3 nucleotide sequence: TGTGCCAGCAGCGCGTCGCGGAGTCCCCAAGAGACCCAGTACTTC.

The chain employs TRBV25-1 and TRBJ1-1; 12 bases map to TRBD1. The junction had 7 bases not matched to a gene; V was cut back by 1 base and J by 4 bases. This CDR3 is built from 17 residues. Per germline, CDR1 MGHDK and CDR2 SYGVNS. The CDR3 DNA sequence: TGTGCCAGCAGTGAATTTGGGACAGGGGGCTGGAGCACTGAAGCTTTCTTT. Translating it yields CASSEFGTGGWSTEAFF. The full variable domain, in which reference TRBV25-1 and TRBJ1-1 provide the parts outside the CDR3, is EADIYQTPRYLVIGTGKKITLECSQTMGHDKMYWYQQDPGMELHLIHYSYGVNSTEKGDLSSESTVSRIRTEHFPLTLESARPSHTSQYLCASSEFGTGGWSTEAFFGQGTRLTVV.

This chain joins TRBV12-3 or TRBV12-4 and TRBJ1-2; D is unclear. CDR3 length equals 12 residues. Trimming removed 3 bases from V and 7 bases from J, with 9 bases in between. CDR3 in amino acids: CASSLGGFGYTF. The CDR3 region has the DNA TGTGCCAGCAGTTTGGGAGGCTTTGGCTACACCTTC.

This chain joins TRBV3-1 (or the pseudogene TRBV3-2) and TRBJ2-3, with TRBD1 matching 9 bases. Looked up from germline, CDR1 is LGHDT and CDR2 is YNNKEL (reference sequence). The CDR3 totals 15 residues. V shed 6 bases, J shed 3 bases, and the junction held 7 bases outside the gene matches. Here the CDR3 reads CASSLRDRVTDTQYF. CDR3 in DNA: TGTGCCAGCAGTCTCCGGGACAGGGTTACAGATACGCAGTATTTT.

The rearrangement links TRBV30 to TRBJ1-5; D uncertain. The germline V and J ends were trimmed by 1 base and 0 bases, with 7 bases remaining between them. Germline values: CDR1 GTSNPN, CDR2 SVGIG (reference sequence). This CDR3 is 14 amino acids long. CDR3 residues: CAWSDGFSNQPQHF. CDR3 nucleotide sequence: TGTGCCTGGAGTGACGGGTTTAGCAATCAGCCCCAGCATTTT.

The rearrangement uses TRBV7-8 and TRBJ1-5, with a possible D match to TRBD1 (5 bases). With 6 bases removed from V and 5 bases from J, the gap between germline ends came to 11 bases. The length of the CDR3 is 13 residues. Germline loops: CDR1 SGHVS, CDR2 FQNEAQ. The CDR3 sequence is CASRGTEDQPQHF. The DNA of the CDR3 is TGTGCCAGCAGGGGGACTGAGGATCAGCCCCAGCATTTT.

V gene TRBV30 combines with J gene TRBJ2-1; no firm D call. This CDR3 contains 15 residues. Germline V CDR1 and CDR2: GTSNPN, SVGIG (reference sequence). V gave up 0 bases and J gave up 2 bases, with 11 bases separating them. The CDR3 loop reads CAWSVRAIAYNEQFF. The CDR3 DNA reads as TGTGCCTGGAGTGTTCGAGCGATCGCCTACAATGAGCAGTTCTTC. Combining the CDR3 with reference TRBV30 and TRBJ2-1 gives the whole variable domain SQTIHQWPATLVQPVGSPLSLECTVEGTSNPNLYWYRQAAGRGLQLLFYSVGIGQISSEVPQNLSASRPQDRQFILSSKKLLLSDSGFYLCAWSVRAIAYNEQFFGPGTRLTVL.

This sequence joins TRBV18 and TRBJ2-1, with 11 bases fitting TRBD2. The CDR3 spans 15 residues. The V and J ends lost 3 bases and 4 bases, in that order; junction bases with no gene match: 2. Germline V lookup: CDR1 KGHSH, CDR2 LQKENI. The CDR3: CASSPPSGGYNEQFF. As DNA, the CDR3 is TGTGCCAGCTCACCGCCTAGCGGGGGGTACAATGAGCAGTTCTTC.

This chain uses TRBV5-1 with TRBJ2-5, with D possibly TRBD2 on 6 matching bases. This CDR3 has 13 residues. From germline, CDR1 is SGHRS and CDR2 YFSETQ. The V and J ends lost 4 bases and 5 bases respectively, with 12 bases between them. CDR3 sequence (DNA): TGCGCCAGCAGCCCGGGAGCCGTGGAGACCCAGTACTTC. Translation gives CASSPGAVETQYF.

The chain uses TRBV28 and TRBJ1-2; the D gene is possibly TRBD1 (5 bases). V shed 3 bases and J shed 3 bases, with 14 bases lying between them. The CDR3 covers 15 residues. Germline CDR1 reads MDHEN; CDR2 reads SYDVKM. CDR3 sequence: CASSFPDTHYYGYTF. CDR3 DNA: TGTGCCAGCAGTTTCCCGGACACCCATTACTATGGCTACACCTTC.

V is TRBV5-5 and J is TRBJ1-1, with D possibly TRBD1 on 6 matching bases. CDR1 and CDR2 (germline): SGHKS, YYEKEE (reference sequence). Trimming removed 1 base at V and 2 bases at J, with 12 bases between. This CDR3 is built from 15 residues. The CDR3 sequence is CASSLTRDINTEAFF. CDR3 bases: TGTGCCAGCAGCTTGACTCGGGACATCAACACTGAAGCTTTCTTT.

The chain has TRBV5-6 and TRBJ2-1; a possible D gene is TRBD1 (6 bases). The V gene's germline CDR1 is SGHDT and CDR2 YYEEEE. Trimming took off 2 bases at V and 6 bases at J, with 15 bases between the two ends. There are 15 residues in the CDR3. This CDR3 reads CASSFPGTSLNEQFF. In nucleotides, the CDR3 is TGTGCCAGCAGCTTCCCCGGGACAAGTCTCAATGAGCAGTTCTTC.

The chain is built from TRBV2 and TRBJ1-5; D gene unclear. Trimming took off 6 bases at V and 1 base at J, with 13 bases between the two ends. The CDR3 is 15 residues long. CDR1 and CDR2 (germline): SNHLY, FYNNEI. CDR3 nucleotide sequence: TGTGCCAGCAGCGGGGTGATATCAAGCAATCAGCCCCAGCATTTT. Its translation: CASSGVISSNQPQHF.

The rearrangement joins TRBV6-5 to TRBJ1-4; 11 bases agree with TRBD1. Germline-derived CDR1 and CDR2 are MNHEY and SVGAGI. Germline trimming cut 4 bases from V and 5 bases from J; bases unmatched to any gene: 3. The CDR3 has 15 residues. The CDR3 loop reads CASSWTGGDNEKLFF. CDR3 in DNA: TGTGCCAGCAGTTGGACAGGGGGCGACAATGAAAAACTGTTTTTT.

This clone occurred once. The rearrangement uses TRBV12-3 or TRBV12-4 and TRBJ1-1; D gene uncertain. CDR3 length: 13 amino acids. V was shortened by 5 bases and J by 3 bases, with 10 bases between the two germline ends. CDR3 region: CASSIREDTEAFF. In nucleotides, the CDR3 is TGTGCCAGCAGTATAAGGGAGGACACTGAAGCTTTCTTT.

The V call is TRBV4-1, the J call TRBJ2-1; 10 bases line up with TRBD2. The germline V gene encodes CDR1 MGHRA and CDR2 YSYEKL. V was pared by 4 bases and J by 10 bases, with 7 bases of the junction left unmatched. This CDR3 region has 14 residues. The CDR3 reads CASSPRTSGGEQFF. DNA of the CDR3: TGCGCCAGCAGCCCTCGGACTAGCGGAGGGGAGCAGTTCTTC.

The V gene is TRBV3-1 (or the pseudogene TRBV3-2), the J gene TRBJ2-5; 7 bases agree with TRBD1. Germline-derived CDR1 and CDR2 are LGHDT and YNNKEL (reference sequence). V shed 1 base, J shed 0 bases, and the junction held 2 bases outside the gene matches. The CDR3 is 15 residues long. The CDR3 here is CASSQVGTDQETQYF. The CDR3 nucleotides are TGTGCCAGCAGCCAAGTCGGGACAGACCAAGAGACCCAGTACTTC.

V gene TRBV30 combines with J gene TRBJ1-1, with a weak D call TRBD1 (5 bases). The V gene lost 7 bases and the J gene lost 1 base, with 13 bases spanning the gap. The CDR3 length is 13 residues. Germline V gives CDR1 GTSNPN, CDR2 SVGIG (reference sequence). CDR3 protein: CALLTRENTEAFF. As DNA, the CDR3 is TGTGCCTTACTCACCAGGGAGAACACTGAAGCTTTCTTT. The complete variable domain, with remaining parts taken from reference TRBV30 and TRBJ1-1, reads SQTIHQWPATLVQPVGSPLSLECTVEGTSNPNLYWYRQAAGRGLQLLFYSVGIGQISSEVPQNLSASRPQDRQFILSSKKLLLSDSGFYLCALLTRENTEAFFGQGTRLTVV.

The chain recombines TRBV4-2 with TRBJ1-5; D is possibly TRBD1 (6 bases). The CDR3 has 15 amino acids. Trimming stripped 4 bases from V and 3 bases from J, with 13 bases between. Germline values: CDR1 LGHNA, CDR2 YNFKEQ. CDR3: CASSPMTGSNQPQHF. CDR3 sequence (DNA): TGTGCCAGCAGCCCAATGACAGGTTCCAATCAGCCCCAGCATTTT.

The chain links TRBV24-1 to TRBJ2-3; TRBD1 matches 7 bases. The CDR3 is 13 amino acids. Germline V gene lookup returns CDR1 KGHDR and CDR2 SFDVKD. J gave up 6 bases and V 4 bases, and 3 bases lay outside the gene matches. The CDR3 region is CATSDSDRDTQYF. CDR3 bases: TGTGCCACCAGTGACTCGGACAGGGATACGCAGTATTTT.

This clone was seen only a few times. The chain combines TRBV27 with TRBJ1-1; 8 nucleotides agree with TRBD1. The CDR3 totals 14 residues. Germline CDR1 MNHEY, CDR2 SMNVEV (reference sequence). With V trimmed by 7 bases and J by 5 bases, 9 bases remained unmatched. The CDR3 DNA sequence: TGTGCCAGCATCCCATTCAGGGGGCGGACTGAAGCTTTCTTT. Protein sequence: CASIPFRGRTEAFF.

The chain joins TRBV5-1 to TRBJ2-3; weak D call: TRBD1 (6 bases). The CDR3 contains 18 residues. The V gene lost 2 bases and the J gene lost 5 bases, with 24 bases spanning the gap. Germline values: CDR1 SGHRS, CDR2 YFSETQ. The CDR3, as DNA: TGCGCCAGCAGCTTCGGCTTCAGGGGTCAGGGTCTTCAAGATACGCAGTATTTT. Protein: CASSFGFRGQGLQDTQYF.

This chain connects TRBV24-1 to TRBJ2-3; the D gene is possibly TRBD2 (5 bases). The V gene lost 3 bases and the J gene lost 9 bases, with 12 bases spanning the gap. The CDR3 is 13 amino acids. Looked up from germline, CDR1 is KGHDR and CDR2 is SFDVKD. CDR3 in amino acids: CATSDPPPGTQYF. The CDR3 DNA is TGTGCCACCAGTGATCCCCCCCCGGGGACGCAGTATTTT.

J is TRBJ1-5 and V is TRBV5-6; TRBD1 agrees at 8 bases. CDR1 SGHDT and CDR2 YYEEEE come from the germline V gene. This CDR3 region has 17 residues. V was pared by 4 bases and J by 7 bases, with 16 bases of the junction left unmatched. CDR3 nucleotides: TGTGCCAGCAGCAGTTGGGGGGTCGGGACAGGAGCCCAGCCCCAGCATTTT. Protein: CASSSWGVGTGAQPQHF.